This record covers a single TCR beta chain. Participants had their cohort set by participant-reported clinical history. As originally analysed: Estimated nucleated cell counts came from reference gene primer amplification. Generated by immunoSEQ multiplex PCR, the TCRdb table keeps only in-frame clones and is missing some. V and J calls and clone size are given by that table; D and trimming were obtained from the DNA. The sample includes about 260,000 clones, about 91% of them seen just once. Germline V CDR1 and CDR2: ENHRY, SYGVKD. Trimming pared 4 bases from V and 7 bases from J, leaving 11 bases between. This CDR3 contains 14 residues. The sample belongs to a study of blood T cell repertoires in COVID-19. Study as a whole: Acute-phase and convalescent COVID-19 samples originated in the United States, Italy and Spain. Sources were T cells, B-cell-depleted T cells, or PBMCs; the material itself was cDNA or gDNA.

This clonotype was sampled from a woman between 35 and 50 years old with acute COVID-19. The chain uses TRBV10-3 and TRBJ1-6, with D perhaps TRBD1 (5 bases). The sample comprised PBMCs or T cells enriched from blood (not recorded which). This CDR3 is CAISGAGGNSPLHF. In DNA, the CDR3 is TGTGCCATCAGTGGGGCGGGGGGAAATTCACCCCTCCACTTT.